Only a few counts were recorded for the clone carrying this T cell receptor (beta chain). No antigen is known for it. Genomic DNA from each subset was divided evenly over several immunoSEQ plates. In the original workflow: ImmunoSEQ only sent back junction sequences with no quality scores, so filtering was done differently. Here immunoSEQ multiplex PCR was the method, and the copy in TCRdb shows in-frame clones only, minus some. Clone size and the V and J calls come from that table; the DNA yielded D and trimming. The sample shows 450,000 to 500,000 clones, about 84% of them seen only once. The sample comes from a study of shared clonotypes between healthy human individuals. Study as a whole: With ages of 18 to 49, the donors were a couple of women and a few men. The study, taken as a whole, reports: An anticipated effect of sequencing depth on clonotype sharing among donors was recognized.

Germline V gene data show CDR1 as SGHTA and CDR2 as FQGTGA. V lost 2 bases and J 3 bases, leaving 3 bases between the germline ends. The CDR3 runs 12 residues. Sequencing used PBMCs. The clonotype was recovered from a woman aged 40 to 50 in good health. Some clones in this sample may be carry-over from other donors' samples. This chain connects TRBV7-3 to TRBJ2-3; D not resolved. The CDR3 protein is CASSLGTDTQYF. In DNA form, the CDR3 reads TGTGCCAGCAGCTTAGGTACAGATACGCAGTATTTT. The entire variable domain, with the rest obtained from reference TRBV7-3 and TRBJ2-3, is as follows: GAGVSQTPSNKVTEKGKYVELRCDPISGHTALYWYRQSLGQGPEFLIYFQGTGAADDSGLPNDRFFAVRPEGSVSTLKIQRTERGDSAVYLCASSLGTDTQYFGPGTRLTVL.